This TCR beta chain was observed in a study of blood T cells in healthy people across ages. The study's findings and limits: There were more naive CD4+ cells and higher diversity in long-lived donors than in aged donors. Across samples, TCR beta diversity tracked strongly with naive T cell percentage.

This clonotype was counted only a few times. Antigen unknown. The CDR3 spans 14 residues. Germline-derived CDR1 and CDR2 are MDHEN and SYDVKM. V lost 8 bases, J lost 5 bases, and 10 bases stayed unmatched. A sample-barcoded 5' primer and a J-beta primer mix were used in a second PCR of roughly 7 to 11 cycles. TCRdb redid the calling of the 5' RACE reads with MiXCR, one entry per CDR3 protein. The table records some 860,000 distinct CDR3 sequences, 45% to 70% of them present only once. The sequencing sample was made of blood. The receptor was isolated from a man aged 35 to 55 in good health. The rearrangement joins TRBV28 to TRBJ2-5, with 8 bases lining up with TRBD2. Here the CDR3 DNA reads TGTGCCAGCTTGGGGGAGCGGGAGCGCGAGACCCAGTACTTC. Its translation is CASLGERERETQYF.